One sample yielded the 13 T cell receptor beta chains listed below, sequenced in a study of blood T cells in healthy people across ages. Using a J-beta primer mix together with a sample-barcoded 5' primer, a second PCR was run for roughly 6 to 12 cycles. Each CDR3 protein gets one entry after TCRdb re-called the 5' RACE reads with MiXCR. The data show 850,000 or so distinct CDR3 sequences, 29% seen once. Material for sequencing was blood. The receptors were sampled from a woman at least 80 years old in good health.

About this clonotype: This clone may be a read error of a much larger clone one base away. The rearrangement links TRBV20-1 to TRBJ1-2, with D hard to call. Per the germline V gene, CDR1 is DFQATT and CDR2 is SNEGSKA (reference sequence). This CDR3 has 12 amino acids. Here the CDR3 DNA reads TGCAGGGCTAGTAGGCAACCCTATGGCTACACCTTC. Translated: CRASRQPYGYTF.

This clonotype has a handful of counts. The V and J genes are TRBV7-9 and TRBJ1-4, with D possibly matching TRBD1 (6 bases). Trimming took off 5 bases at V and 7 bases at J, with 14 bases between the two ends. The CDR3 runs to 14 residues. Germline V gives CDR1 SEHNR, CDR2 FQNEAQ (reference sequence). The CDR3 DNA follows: TGTGCCAGCAGCGCCAGGGGCAGGGTTGAAAAACTGTTTTTT. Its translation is CASSARGRVEKLFF.

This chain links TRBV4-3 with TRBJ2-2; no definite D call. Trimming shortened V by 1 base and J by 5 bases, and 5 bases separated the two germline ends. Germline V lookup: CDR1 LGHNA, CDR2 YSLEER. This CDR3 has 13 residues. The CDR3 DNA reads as TGCGCCAGCAGCCAAGTAGTTACCGGGGAGCTGTTTTTT. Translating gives CASSQVVTGELFF.

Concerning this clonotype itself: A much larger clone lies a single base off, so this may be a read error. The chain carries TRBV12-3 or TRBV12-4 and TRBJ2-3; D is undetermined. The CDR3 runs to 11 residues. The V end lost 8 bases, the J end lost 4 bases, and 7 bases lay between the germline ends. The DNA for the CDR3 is TGTGCCAGCGGTACCGCAGATACGCAGTATTTT. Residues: CASGTADTQYF.

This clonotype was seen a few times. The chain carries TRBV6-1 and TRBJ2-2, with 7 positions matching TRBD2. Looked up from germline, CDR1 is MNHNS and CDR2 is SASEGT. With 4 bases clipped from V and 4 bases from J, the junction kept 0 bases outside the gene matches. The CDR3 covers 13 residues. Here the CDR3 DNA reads TGTGCCAGCAGTGCTAGCGGCACCGGGGAGCTGTTTTTT. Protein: CASSASGTGELFF.

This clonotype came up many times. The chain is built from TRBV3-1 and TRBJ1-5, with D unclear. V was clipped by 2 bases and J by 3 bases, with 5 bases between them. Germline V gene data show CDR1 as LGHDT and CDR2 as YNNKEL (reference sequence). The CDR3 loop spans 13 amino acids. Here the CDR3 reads CASSQRVNQPQHF. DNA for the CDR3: TGTGCCAGCAGCCAACGGGTCAATCAGCCCCAGCATTTT.

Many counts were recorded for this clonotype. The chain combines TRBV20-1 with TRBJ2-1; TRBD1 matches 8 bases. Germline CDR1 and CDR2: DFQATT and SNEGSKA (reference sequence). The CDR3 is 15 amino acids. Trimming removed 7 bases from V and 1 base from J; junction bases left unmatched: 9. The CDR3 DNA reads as TGCAGTGTCGGTTCACAGGGGGTTTCCTACAATGAGCAGTTCTTC. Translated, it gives CSVGSQGVSYNEQFF.

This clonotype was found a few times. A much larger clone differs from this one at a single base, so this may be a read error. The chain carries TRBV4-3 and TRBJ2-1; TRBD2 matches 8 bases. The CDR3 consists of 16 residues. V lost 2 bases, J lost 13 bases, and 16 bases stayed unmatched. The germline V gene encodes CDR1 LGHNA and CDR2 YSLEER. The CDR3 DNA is TGCGCCAGCAGCCAAAATTGGGGGCGGGGGGTTGAGACCCAGTTCTTC. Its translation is CASSQNWGRGVETQFF.

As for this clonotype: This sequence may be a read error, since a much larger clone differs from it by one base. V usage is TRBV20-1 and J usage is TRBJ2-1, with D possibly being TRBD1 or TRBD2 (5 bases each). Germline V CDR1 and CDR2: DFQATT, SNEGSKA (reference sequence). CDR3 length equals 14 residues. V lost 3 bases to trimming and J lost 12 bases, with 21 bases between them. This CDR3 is CSARGFTLGDVQFF. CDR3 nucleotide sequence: TGCAGTGCTAGGGGGTTCACCCTGGGGGATGTGCAGTTCTTC.

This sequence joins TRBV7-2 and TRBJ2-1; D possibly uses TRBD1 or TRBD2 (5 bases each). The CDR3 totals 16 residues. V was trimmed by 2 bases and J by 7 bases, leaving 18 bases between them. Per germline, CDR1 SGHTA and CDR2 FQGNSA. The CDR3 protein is CASSLISDIRENEQFF. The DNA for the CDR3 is TGTGCCAGCAGCTTAATTTCGGACATCAGGGAGAATGAGCAGTTCTTC.

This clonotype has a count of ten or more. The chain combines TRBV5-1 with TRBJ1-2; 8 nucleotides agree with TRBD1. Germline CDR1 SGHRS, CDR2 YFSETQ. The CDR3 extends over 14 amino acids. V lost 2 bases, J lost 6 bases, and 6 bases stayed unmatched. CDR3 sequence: CASSFTDRENGYTF. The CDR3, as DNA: TGCGCCAGCAGCTTCACGGACAGGGAAAATGGCTACACCTTC.

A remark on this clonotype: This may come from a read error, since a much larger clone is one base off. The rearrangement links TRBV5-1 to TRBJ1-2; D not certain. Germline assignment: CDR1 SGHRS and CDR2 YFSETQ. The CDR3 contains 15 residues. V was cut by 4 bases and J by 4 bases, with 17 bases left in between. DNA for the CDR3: TGCGCCAGCAGCCCAGAGGGTACGGGCGGCTATGGCTACACCTTC. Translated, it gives CASSPEGTGGYGYTF.

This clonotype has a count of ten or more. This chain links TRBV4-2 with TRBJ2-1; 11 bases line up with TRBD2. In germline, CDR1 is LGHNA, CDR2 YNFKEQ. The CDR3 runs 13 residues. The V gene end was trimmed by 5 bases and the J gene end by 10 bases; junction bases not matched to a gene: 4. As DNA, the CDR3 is TGTGCCAGCAGCACTAGCGGGAGAAGAGAGCAGTTCTTC. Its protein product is CASSTSGRREQFF.